Following are 13 T cell receptor beta chains from one sample sequenced in a study of blood T cell repertoires in COVID-19 (TCRdb year 2020). Library construction relied on the immunoSEQ multiplex PCR assay. TCRdb took over this immuneACCESS table, retaining in-frame rearrangements with V and J assigned. Such tables are incomplete; in checked studies, under half of the missing clones stem from an unresolved V gene, and the remainder is unexplained. The sample contains hundreds of thousands of clones, about nine tenths of them found a single time. The biggest ten clones account for over 4% of the sample. Material for sequencing was PBMCs or T cells enriched from blood (not recorded which). The receptors derive from a man between 60 and 75 years old who had recovered from COVID-19.

CDR3 in amino acids: CASSQDYIAGGNTIYF. The CDR3 DNA reads as TGCGCCAGCAGCCAAGATTATATTGCAGGGGGGAACACCATATATTTT. V usage is TRBV4-3 and J usage is TRBJ1-3; 7 nucleotides align to TRBD1. The CDR3 loop spans 16 amino acids. V was pared by 0 bases and J by 7 bases, with 9 bases of the junction left unmatched. The germline V gene has CDR1 LGHNA and CDR2 YSLEER.

CDR3 coding DNA: TGTGCCAGCAGTTCATGGACAGGGGTGTGGGGAAACACCATATATTTT. This codes for CASSSWTGVWGNTIYF. The chain combines TRBV27 with TRBJ1-3; TRBD1 matches 9 bases. Losses at the gene ends were 4 bases for V and 4 bases for J; bases not matched to a gene: 8. In germline, CDR1 is MNHEY, CDR2 SMNVEV (reference sequence). The CDR3 length is 16 residues.

In regard to this clone: Other DNA sequences from this sample encode an identical CDR3 as well. The chain uses TRBV5-1 and TRBJ2-1, with TRBD2 as a possible D gene (5 bases). This CDR3 spans 16 amino acids. Germline V gives CDR1 SGHRS, CDR2 YFSETQ. The V end was cut by 0 bases, the J end by 0 bases, with 10 bases between. DNA for the CDR3: TGCGCCAGCAGCTTGGGTGGGAGCAGCTCCTACAATGAGCAGTTCTTC. Its translation is CASSLGGSSSYNEQFF.

The V and J genes are TRBV3-1 (or the pseudogene TRBV3-2) and TRBJ2-7, with D possibly TRBD2 on 6 matching bases. The CDR3 consists of 15 residues. Germline CDR1 reads LGHDT; CDR2 reads YNNKEL (reference sequence). V shed 0 bases and J shed 0 bases, with 9 bases lying between them. In DNA form, the CDR3 reads TGTGCCAGCAGCCAAGACCGGGGACTCTCCTACGAGCAGTACTTC. As protein: CASSQDRGLSYEQYF.

This clone occurred once. This chain connects TRBV5-6 to TRBJ1-2; D is possibly TRBD1 (6 bases). Germline V CDR1 and CDR2: SGHDT, YYEEEE. The CDR3 sequence is 14 residues long. The ends were cut back, 4 bases at V and 8 bases at J, with 18 bases in the middle. CDR3: CASSPRGGAVGYTF. CDR3 DNA sequence: TGTGCCAGCAGCCCCCGAGGGGGGGCGGTGGGCTACACCTTC.

The chain joins TRBV4-1 to TRBJ2-1, with 10 bases aligning to TRBD2. Germline V CDR1 and CDR2: MGHRA, YSYEKL. This CDR3 region has 16 residues. Trimming removed 1 base from V and 6 bases from J; junction bases left unmatched: 6. The CDR3 protein is CASSQGIAGGPNEQFF. As DNA, the CDR3 is TGCGCCAGCAGCCAAGGGATAGCGGGAGGTCCCAATGAGCAGTTCTTC.

The chain carries TRBV2 and TRBJ1-5; 9 bases are shared with TRBD1. This CDR3 has 16 residues. The germline CDR1 and CDR2 sequences are SNHLY and FYNNEI. V dropped 4 bases and J dropped 4; count of bases not matched to a gene: 8. In DNA, the CDR3 is TGTGCCAGCAGTGCACGGGGACAGGGTTGGAATCAGCCCCAGCATTTT. Translated: CASSARGQGWNQPQHF.

This chain links TRBV3-1 (or the pseudogene TRBV3-2) with TRBJ2-1; TRBD2 agrees at 16 bases. CDR1 LGHDT and CDR2 YNNKEL come from the germline V gene (reference sequence). This CDR3 is built from 16 residues. Germline trimming cut 2 bases from V and 8 bases from J; bases unmatched to any gene: 3. The CDR3 nucleotides are TGTGCCAGCAGCCAACCGGGACTAGCGGGAGGGTATGAGCAGTTCTTC. This translates into CASSQPGLAGGYEQFF.

The chain carries TRBV11-3 and TRBJ1-1; D unclear. The V gene's germline CDR1 is SGHNT and CDR2 YENEEA. V was pared by 5 bases and J by 3 bases, with 10 bases between. CDR3 size: 13 residues. The CDR3 sequence is CASSPDGYTEAFF. CDR3 in DNA: TGTGCCAGCAGCCCAGATGGTTACACTGAAGCTTTCTTT.

CDR3 bases: TGTGCCAGTAACATAGCGGGGCATGAGCAGTTCTTC. Translated, it gives CASNIAGHEQFF. The chain has TRBV19 and TRBJ2-1; TRBD2 matches 8 bases. Germline V CDR1 and CDR2: LNHDA, SQIVND (reference sequence). The CDR3 sequence is 12 residues long. V dropped 7 bases and J dropped 8; count of bases not matched to a gene: 4.

The chain employs TRBV5-1 and TRBJ1-2; the match to TRBD1 covers 11 bases. The J segment lost 2 bases and the V segment lost 4 bases, leaving 4 bases of the junction unmatched. This CDR3 spans 15 amino acids. The germline gives CDR1 SGHRS, CDR2 YFSETQ. The CDR3 DNA sequence: TGCGCCAGCAGCAACCGGACAGGGGGCAACTATGGCTACACCTTC. As protein: CASSNRTGGNYGYTF.

This chain uses TRBV6-5 with TRBJ2-1; D uncertain. Trimming shortened V by 4 bases and J by 0 bases, and 13 bases separated the two germline ends. CDR1 is MNHEY and CDR2 is SVGAGI in the germline V gene. This CDR3 is 16 amino acids long. The CDR3 DNA follows: TGTGCCAGCAGTTCGAGACTCTTTAGCTCCTACAATGAGCAGTTCTTC. Translated: CASSSRLFSSYNEQFF.

This clone was counted ten times or more. At one of its ends the junction is not consistent with the germline gene, which may arise from a read error. The gene calls are TRBV3-1 (or the pseudogene TRBV3-2) and TRBJ2-1; 10 positions match TRBD2. The CDR3 consists of 12 residues. From germline, CDR1 is LGHDT and CDR2 YNNKEL (reference sequence). The CDR3 DNA follows: TGTGCCAGCAGCCAAGGGGGTAGCGGGAGGATCTTC. As protein: CASSQGGSGRIF.